The 29 T cell receptor beta chains in this list originate from one sample, sequenced in a study of shared clonotypes between healthy human individuals. CD8 cells regarded as naive lacked CD45RO, were positively chosen for CCR7, and omitted terminally differentiated effector memory CD45RA+ cells. Clones were read by immunoSEQ multiplex PCR, and TCRdb kept only the in-frame ones, dropping some. Among 1.5 million to 2.5 million clones listed, just under 95% were seen once. Sequenced material: naive CD8+ T cells sorted from blood. The receptors derive from a man between 18 and 35 years old in good health.

With respect to this clone: Other nucleotide sequences in the sample specify the same CDR3. The CDR3 sequence is CASSSGTSGYEQYF. The DNA of the CDR3 is TGCGCCAGCAGCTCCGGGACTAGCGGCTACGAGCAGTACTTC. The chain combines TRBV5-1 with TRBJ2-7, with TRBD2 matching over 11 bases. Germline CDR1 is SGHRS and CDR2 is YFSETQ. Trimming removed 3 bases from V and 3 bases from J; junction bases left unmatched: 2. The CDR3 is made up of 14 amino acids.

The chain carries TRBV28 and TRBJ2-5; D ambiguous. The CDR3 length is 14 residues. CDR1 MDHEN and CDR2 SYDVKM come from the germline V gene. Trimming removed 3 bases at V and 0 bases at J, with 8 bases between. CDR3 residues: CASSFFANQETQYF. CDR3 DNA: TGTGCCAGCAGTTTCTTCGCCAACCAAGAGACCCAGTACTTC.

The chain uses TRBV5-6 and TRBJ2-5; a weak D match, TRBD1 (6 bases). From germline, CDR1 is SGHDT and CDR2 YYEEEE. This CDR3 contains 13 residues. The V and J ends lost 1 base and 7 bases respectively, with 11 bases between them. CDR3 residues: CASSLSEGGTQYF. In nucleotides, the CDR3 is TGTGCCAGCAGCTTGTCGGAAGGGGGGACCCAGTACTTC.

Regarding this clone: Other DNA sequences in the sample encode the same CDR3. The V and J genes are TRBV9 and TRBJ2-2; D not certain. V lost 0 bases to trimming and J lost 5 bases, with 5 bases between them. This CDR3 has 13 residues. Germline CDR1 SGDLS, CDR2 YYNGEE. The CDR3 coding sequence is TGTGCCAGCAGCGTAGCCGGAACCGGGGAGCTGTTTTTT. Translating gives CASSVAGTGELFF.

The CDR3 protein is CATPGLAGSETQYF. The DNA of the CDR3 is TGTGCCACCCCGGGACTAGCGGGAAGTGAGACCCAGTACTTC. This chain connects TRBV2 to TRBJ2-5; 13 positions match TRBD2. The CDR3 is made up of 14 amino acids. The junction had 7 bases not matched to a gene; V was cut back by 10 bases and J by 5 bases. CDR1 SNHLY and CDR2 FYNNEI come from the germline V gene.

V is TRBV4-1 and J is TRBJ2-1, with D perhaps TRBD2 (5 bases). Trimming stripped 0 bases from V and 1 base from J, with 13 bases between. CDR3 length: 17 residues. Germline CDR1 and CDR2: MGHRA and YSYEKL. CDR3 DNA sequence: TGCGCCAGCAGCCAAGATCAAGCGAGCGGATCCTACAATGAGCAGTTCTTC. It translates to CASSQDQASGSYNEQFF.

The V gene is TRBV6-5, the J gene TRBJ2-5; 8 positions match TRBD1. With 6 bases clipped from V and 2 bases from J, the junction kept 5 bases outside the gene matches. The CDR3 runs 14 residues. Germline CDR1 MNHEY, CDR2 SVGAGI. Written as DNA, the CDR3 is TGTGCCAGCAGGGACAGGGTTATACAAGAGACCCAGTACTTC. As protein: CASRDRVIQETQYF.

The chain uses TRBV5-6 and TRBJ2-7; D perhaps matches TRBD1 (6 bases). CDR3 length: 13 residues. The germline gives CDR1 SGHDT, CDR2 YYEEEE. The germline V and J ends were trimmed by 4 bases and 0 bases, with 8 bases remaining between them. The CDR3 region has the DNA TGTGCCAGCAGCCAGGGGTTCTCCTACGAGCAGTACTTC. This gives the protein CASSQGFSYEQYF.

The chain employs TRBV7-6 and TRBJ1-1; no firm D call. CDR1 and CDR2 (germline): SGHVS, FNYEAQ. The CDR3 contains 11 residues. The ends were cut back, 4 bases at V and 8 bases at J, with 8 bases in the middle. Here the CDR3 DNA reads TGTGCCAGCAGCTCAGAGGCCGAAGCTTTCTTT. This translates into CASSSEAEAFF.

The chain recombines TRBV4-3 with TRBJ2-7; tentative D call: TRBD1 (6 bases). V shed 3 bases and J shed 6 bases, with 15 bases lying between them. The CDR3 loop spans 14 amino acids. CDR1 is LGHNA, CDR2 YSLEER, per germline. DNA for the CDR3: TGCGCCAGCAGCCAGATGGGGACAAGCTCCGAGCAGTACTTC. It yields the protein CASSQMGTSSEQYF.

The rearrangement uses TRBV27 and TRBJ1-1; D is ambiguous. Germline loops: CDR1 MNHEY, CDR2 SMNVEV (reference sequence). The V end lost 6 bases, the J end lost 11 bases, and 13 bases lay between the germline ends. The CDR3 has 11 amino acids. The CDR3 loop reads CASSSSYGAFF. The CDR3 nucleotides read TGTGCCAGCAGCTCAAGTTACGGGGCTTTCTTT.

The chain links TRBV9 to TRBJ1-2; possibly TRBD1 for D (6 bases). CDR3 size: 16 residues. Germline lookup yields CDR1 SGDLS and CDR2 YYNGEE. The V end lost 3 bases, the J end lost 3 bases, and 18 bases lay between the germline ends. The CDR3 protein is CASSEPFAGEDYGYTF. The CDR3 region has the DNA TGTGCCAGCAGCGAGCCCTTTGCAGGGGAGGACTATGGCTACACCTTC.

The chain is built from TRBV7-6 and TRBJ2-7, with a possible D match to TRBD1 (6 bases). Germline V CDR1 and CDR2: SGHVS, FNYEAQ. Trimming pared 6 bases from V and 6 bases from J, leaving 15 bases between. CDR3 length: 13 amino acids. CDR3 region: CASSPGEGGEQYF. The CDR3 coding sequence is TGTGCCAGCAGTCCCGGGGAAGGGGGCGAGCAGTACTTC.

J is TRBJ2-5 and V is TRBV7-9, with TRBD2 matching over 14 bases. The germline V gene has CDR1 SEHNR and CDR2 FQNEAQ (reference sequence). Trimming removed 3 bases from V and 0 bases from J; junction bases left unmatched: 3. The CDR3 contains 17 residues. CDR3 bases: TGTGCCAGCAGCTTCGGGACTAGCGGGGGAGACCAAGAGACCCAGTACTTC. It translates to CASSFGTSGGDQETQYF.

The V gene is TRBV9, the J gene TRBJ2-7; TRBD1 or TRBD2 may be the D gene (5 bases each). V was pared by 4 bases and J by 4 bases, with 12 bases between. There are 13 residues in the CDR3. Germline V gene data show CDR1 as SGDLS and CDR2 as YYNGEE. This chain's CDR3 is CASSPWDEYEQYF. In DNA form, the CDR3 reads TGTGCCAGCAGCCCTTGGGACGAATACGAGCAGTACTTC.

In its sample, this clone was seen a few times. The gene calls are TRBV9 and TRBJ1-2; no definite D call. The CDR3 has 14 amino acids. CDR1 and CDR2 (germline): SGDLS, YYNGEE. With 2 bases removed from V and 5 bases from J, the gap between germline ends came to 13 bases. The CDR3 bases are TGTGCCAGCAGCGTGAACGACTGGCTATATGGCTACACCTTC. Protein product: CASSVNDWLYGYTF.

The chain combines TRBV29-1 with TRBJ1-4; TRBD1 matches at 7 bases. CDR1 and CDR2 (germline): SQVTM, ANQGSEA. The CDR3 has 12 residues. V lost 6 bases to trimming and J lost 5 bases; unmatched junction nucleotides: 3. The CDR3 sequence is CSVTGRNEKLFF. CDR3 DNA: TGCAGCGTGACAGGGAGGAATGAAAAACTGTTTTTT.

The CDR3 region has the DNA TGTGCCAGTAGTATTGCGGGACTAGCGGGAGTTGAGACCCAGTACTTC. It specifies CASSIAGLAGVETQYF. The J gene is TRBJ2-5, the V gene TRBV19, with 14 bases fitting TRBD2. V lost 3 bases to trimming and J lost 5 bases; unmatched junction nucleotides: 5. The CDR3 contains 16 residues. The germline V gene encodes CDR1 LNHDA and CDR2 SQIVND (reference sequence).

The chain has TRBV9 and TRBJ2-2; D remains ambiguous. Trimming removed 4 bases at V and 0 bases at J, with 13 bases between. Germline V gene lookup returns CDR1 SGDLS and CDR2 YYNGEE. The CDR3 extends over 16 amino acids. The CDR3 sequence: CASSPETIPNTGELFF. CDR3 coding DNA: TGTGCCAGCAGCCCCGAGACGATTCCGAACACCGGGGAGCTGTTTTTT. The full variable domain, its missing parts supplied by reference TRBV9 and TRBJ2-2, is DSGVTQTPKHLITATGQRVTLRCSPRSGDLSVYWYQQSLDQGLQFLIQYYNGEERAKGNILERFSAQQFPDLHSELNLSSLELGDSALYFCASSPETIPNTGELFFGEGSRLTVL.

V and J are TRBV4-3 and TRBJ2-7, with D possibly TRBD2 on 6 matching bases. The CDR3 runs 15 residues. Germline lookup yields CDR1 LGHNA and CDR2 YSLEER. Deletions cut 1 base from V and 6 bases from J, with 16 bases between. This chain's CDR3 is CASSQASTAGSEQYF. CDR3 coding DNA: TGCGCCAGCAGCCAAGCGTCGACAGCGGGTAGCGAGCAGTACTTC.

The chain combines TRBV5-4 with TRBJ2-2; TRBD2 is a possible D gene (5 bases). With 1 base removed from V and 6 bases from J, the gap between germline ends came to 7 bases. CDR3 length: 13 residues. Per germline, CDR1 SGHNT and CDR2 YYREEE (reference sequence). This CDR3 reads CASSLLEAGELFF. For the CDR3, the DNA is TGTGCCAGCAGCTTGCTGGAGGCCGGGGAGCTGTTTTTT.

As for this clone: Other DNA variants within this sample encode the same CDR3. The genes are TRBV6-5 and TRBJ2-7; TRBD1 aligns across 10 bases. The CDR3 is made up of 15 amino acids. Germline CDR1 is MNHEY and CDR2 is SVGAGI. V lost 5 bases, J lost 4 bases, and 8 bases stayed unmatched. This CDR3 reads CASSNPGQGLYEQYF. DNA of the CDR3: TGTGCCAGCAGTAACCCGGGACAGGGGTTGTACGAGCAGTACTTC.

V gene TRBV7-9 combines with J gene TRBJ1-1; no firm D call. Germline values: CDR1 SEHNR, CDR2 FQNEAQ (reference sequence). Trimming stripped 5 bases from V and 3 bases from J, with 10 bases between. The CDR3 has 13 amino acids. CDR3 amino acids: CASSPTPYTEAFF. Written as DNA, the CDR3 is TGTGCCAGCAGCCCGACCCCTTACACTGAAGCTTTCTTT.

This sequence joins TRBV4-1 and TRBJ2-7, with a weak D call TRBD1 (7 bases). Trimming stripped 1 base from V and 3 bases from J, with 16 bases between. CDR3 length equals 16 residues. Germline V CDR1 and CDR2: MGHRA, YSYEKL. The CDR3 nucleotides are TGCGCCAGCAGCCAAGTCGGGCCAGGGGGACTCTACGAGCAGTACTTC. Protein sequence: CASSQVGPGGLYEQYF.

The chain uses TRBV29-1 and TRBJ1-2; 9 bases map to TRBD1. V shed 4 bases and J 2 bases; nucleotides not matched to a gene: 2. Germline V CDR1 and CDR2: SQVTM, ANQGSEA. This CDR3 spans 13 amino acids. CDR3 DNA sequence: TGCAGCGTTGCGGGGACAGGGAACTATGGCTACACCTTC. Its protein is CSVAGTGNYGYTF.

This chain links TRBV5-4 with TRBJ2-5; the match to TRBD2 covers 15 bases. Germline assignment: CDR1 SGHNT and CDR2 YYREEE (reference sequence). The CDR3 is 16 residues long. V was clipped by 0 bases and J by 7 bases; unmatched bases: 4. CDR3 DNA: TGTGCCAGCAGCTTGGAGGAGGGACTAGCGGGAGGGACCCAGTACTTC. Translating it yields CASSLEEGLAGGTQYF.

The chain combines TRBV6-5 with TRBJ2-2, with D perhaps matching TRBD1 (6 bases). Trimming removed 4 bases from V and 4 bases from J, with 10 bases in between. Germline V CDR1 and CDR2: MNHEY, SVGAGI. The CDR3 sequence is 14 residues long. In DNA, the CDR3 is TGTGCCAGCAGTTTGGGGGCGACCACCGGGGAGCTGTTTTTT. This sequence encodes CASSLGATTGELFF.

This clone appeared a few times. The chain recombines TRBV6-5 with TRBJ2-7; TRBD1 agrees at 9 bases. Germline values: CDR1 MNHEY, CDR2 SVGAGI. The length of the CDR3 is 15 residues. V trimming: 6 bases; J trimming: 2 bases; junction bases outside the gene matches: 8. CDR3 sequence reads: CASSYRDRVAYEQYF. CDR3 DNA: TGTGCCAGCAGCTACCGGGACAGGGTCGCCTACGAGCAGTACTTC.

V is TRBV28 and J is TRBJ2-7; maybe TRBD1 (6 bases). Germline CDR1 and CDR2: MDHEN and SYDVKM. This CDR3 is built from 15 residues. V was pared by 3 bases and J by 0 bases, with 12 bases between. The DNA for the CDR3 is TGTGCCAGCAGTTTGGCCGTGACAGGCTCCTACGAGCAGTACTTC. Its protein product is CASSLAVTGSYEQYF.